Presented here are 14 T cell receptor beta chains from one specimen sequenced in a study of blood T cells in healthy people across ages. A second PCR of roughly 6 to 12 cycles used a sample-barcoded 5' primer and a J-beta primer mix. From the 5' RACE reads, TCRdb called clonotypes with MiXCR, one entry per CDR3 protein. The sample carries 600,000 or so distinct CDR3 sequences, around half recorded once. The specimen was blood. The origin of the receptors is an older man in good health.

The V call is TRBV15, the J call TRBJ1-1; TRBD1 aligns across 8 bases. The CDR3 is made up of 15 amino acids. Unmatched junction bases numbered 4, after V lost 4 bases and J lost 0 bases. Germline V gene data show CDR1 as LNHNV and CDR2 as YYDKDF (reference sequence). Here the CDR3 reads CATSTRTGMNTEAFF. The CDR3 nucleotides are TGTGCCACCAGCACCAGGACAGGGATGAACACTGAAGCTTTCTTT.

This clonotype has just a few counts. The genes are TRBV7-9 and TRBJ2-4, with 16 bases identical to TRBD2. Per germline, CDR1 SEHNR and CDR2 FQNEAQ (reference sequence). With V trimmed by 5 bases and J by 13 bases, 11 bases remained unmatched. The CDR3 totals 16 residues. Here the CDR3 reads CASSTPGLAGGLGQYF. The CDR3, as DNA: TGTGCCAGCAGCACCCCGGGACTAGCGGGGGGGCTTGGGCAGTACTTC.

The table lists this clonotype with many counts. The chain carries TRBV6-6 and TRBJ2-5; D may match TRBD1 or TRBD2 (6 bases each). The CDR3 loop spans 15 amino acids. Trimming removed 6 bases at V and 5 bases at J, with 19 bases between. Germline V gene sequence: CDR1 MNHNY, CDR2 SVGAGI (reference sequence). For the CDR3, the DNA is TGTGCCAGCAGCTTCGACAGGACCGCGGGGGAGACCCAGTACTTC. It encodes CASSFDRTAGETQYF.

In its sample, this clonotype was seen many times. The chain uses TRBV6-6 and TRBJ2-5; 8 bases map to TRBD2. The CDR3 contains 17 residues. Losses at the gene ends were 2 bases for V and 2 bases for J; bases not matched to a gene: 10. Looked up from germline, CDR1 is MNHNY and CDR2 is SVGAGI (reference sequence). This CDR3 reads CASSYRYSREVQETQYF. CDR3 in DNA: TGTGCCAGCAGTTACCGGTACTCGCGGGAGGTACAAGAGACCCAGTACTTC.

This clonotype was observed a handful of times. The rearrangement joins TRBV11-3 to TRBJ2-1; D is undetermined. The germline V gene has CDR1 SGHNT and CDR2 YENEEA. The V and J ends lost 5 bases and 5 bases respectively, with 10 bases between them. The CDR3 spans 13 residues. CDR3 region: CASSPRTHNEQFF. The CDR3 DNA reads as TGTGCCAGCAGCCCCCGGACCCACAATGAGCAGTTCTTC.

V and J are TRBV20-1 and TRBJ1-1; D unclear. CDR3 length equals 14 residues. V lost 5 bases and J lost 0, with 13 bases in between. Germline lookup yields CDR1 DFQATT and CDR2 SNEGSKA (reference sequence). CDR3 sequence: CSAPRGWLNTEAFF. As DNA, the CDR3 is TGCAGTGCTCCTCGAGGGTGGCTGAACACTGAAGCTTTCTTT.

The V and J genes are TRBV6-2 or TRBV6-3 and TRBJ2-1, with D possibly TRBD1 on 5 matching bases. V was shortened by 6 bases and J by 4 bases, with 10 bases between the two germline ends. CDR1 is MNHEY, CDR2 SVGEGT, per germline. The CDR3 is 13 residues long. The CDR3: CASSIQDYNEQFF. The CDR3 coding sequence is TGTGCCAGCAGCATACAGGATTACAATGAGCAGTTCTTC.

This clonotype has only one observation. The rearrangement links TRBV5-1 to TRBJ1-1; possibly TRBD1 for D (6 bases). The CDR3 runs 14 residues. The germline gives CDR1 SGHRS, CDR2 YFSETQ. The V end lost 6 bases, the J end lost 4 bases, and 16 bases lay between the germline ends. This CDR3 is CASNIAGVGTEAFF. In DNA, the CDR3 is TGCGCCAGCAACATCGCAGGGGTGGGCACTGAAGCTTTCTTT.

The rearrangement links TRBV20-1 to TRBJ2-7, with TRBD1 as a possible D gene (6 bases). With 0 bases removed from V and 6 bases from J, the gap between germline ends came to 15 bases. Per germline, CDR1 DFQATT and CDR2 SNEGSKA (reference sequence). The CDR3 spans 14 residues. In DNA, the CDR3 is TGCAGTGCTAGAGACATGGCAGGGGCAGGCGAGCAGTACTTC. As protein: CSARDMAGAGEQYF.

The CDR3: CSVEGDSTSYNEQFF. In DNA, the CDR3 is TGCAGCGTTGAAGGGGACAGTACCTCCTACAATGAGCAGTTCTTC. This rearrangement joins TRBV29-1 to TRBJ2-1, with 7 bases aligning to TRBD1. V dropped 1 base and J dropped 0; count of bases not matched to a gene: 3. This CDR3 is 15 amino acids long. CDR1 and CDR2 (germline): SQVTM, ANQGSEA.

This clonotype was seen more than once but under ten times. J is TRBJ2-3 and V is TRBV28, with a weak D call TRBD2 (6 bases). Germline V gene lookup returns CDR1 MDHEN and CDR2 SYDVKM. CDR3 length: 16 amino acids. Trimming stripped 3 bases from V and 0 bases from J, with 13 bases between. For the CDR3, the DNA is TGTGCCAGCAGTTTCTCCCCCAGCGGGAGCACAGATACGCAGTATTTT. Amino acids: CASSFSPSGSTDTQYF.

The rearrangement uses TRBV3-1 and TRBJ2-6; D gene uncertain. V lost 2 bases and J lost 4, with 12 bases in between. The length of the CDR3 is 16 residues. Germline-derived CDR1 and CDR2 are LGHDT and YNNKEL (reference sequence). The CDR3: CASSQTSSSGANVLTF. Here the CDR3 DNA reads TGTGCCAGCAGCCAAACTTCCTCCTCCGGGGCCAACGTCCTGACTTTC.

This clonotype was counted many times. V and J are TRBV6-6 and TRBJ1-2, with D possibly matching TRBD1 (5 bases). Germline V gives CDR1 MNHNY, CDR2 SVGAGI (reference sequence). The CDR3 totals 16 residues. V lost 4 bases, J lost 3 bases, and 18 bases lay in between. CDR3 sequence (DNA): TGTGCCAGCAGTTCCGCTCGGGCAGGGCCTTACTATGGCTACACCTTC. Encoded protein: CASSSARAGPYYGYTF.

The rearrangement joins TRBV5-1 to TRBJ2-6; tentatively, D is TRBD1 or TRBD2 (6 bases each). Trimming cost V 0 bases and J 6 bases, with 16 bases left between them. The germline V gene encodes CDR1 SGHRS and CDR2 YFSETQ. The CDR3 has 17 residues. CDR3 loop: CASSLVSTGTEANVLTF. CDR3 coding DNA: TGCGCCAGCAGCTTGGTGTCTACAGGGACTGAGGCCAACGTCCTGACTTTC.